The clone carrying this T cell receptor (beta chain) is a singleton in its sample. The antigen is undetermined. Method: immunoSEQ multiplex PCR; TCRdb's copy keeps in-frame clones and lacks some. The profile covers more than 10,000 clones, with roughly three quarters appearing a single time and around 31% taken by the ten largest. With 0 bases clipped from V and 11 bases from J, the junction kept 11 bases outside the gene matches. The CDR3 spans 15 residues. CDR1 MNHNY and CDR2 SVGAGI come from the germline V gene (reference sequence). This entry belongs to a study of immune evolution from preneoplasia to lung adenocarcinoma. The study, taken as a whole, reports: Normal lung had the highest top T cell clone frequencies. Later-stage lesions appeared to have more T cells, more diversity, less clonality.

V gene TRBV6-6 combines with J gene TRBJ1-1; 8 bases fit TRBD1. The sample comprised FFPE normal lung tissue adjacent to the tumor. The clonotype was recovered from a person between 60 and 69 years old with lung adenocarcinoma. Some clones in this sample may be carry-over from other donors' samples. In nucleotides, the CDR3 is TGTGCCAGCAGTTACTCGGCCCAGGGGGCGGTCATGGCTTTCTTT. It is translated as CASSYSAQGAVMAFF.